Following are 27 T cell receptor beta chains from one sample sequenced in a study of monozygotic twins with inflammatory bowel disease. TCRdb re-called the 5' RACE reads; one entry per CDR3 protein, DNA not given. Here the sample table reports approximately 400,000 distinct CDR3 sequences. Sample: blood. These receptors were obtained from a human donor with ulcerative colitis or Crohn's disease, or a healthy co-twin of an affected twin (not recorded which).

The chain links TRBV21-1 to TRBJ2-7; the D call from TCRdb, TRBD2, cannot be confirmed without DNA. TRBV21-1 is reported as a pseudogene. CDR3 length: 13 amino acids. The CDR3: CASSTRDYYEQYF.

V usage is TRBV18 and J usage is TRBJ2-1; the TCRdb call, TRBD1, lacks DNA for checking. CDR1 and CDR2 from the germline V gene are KGHSH and LQKENI. This CDR3 contains 19 residues. CDR3 loop: CASSPPLGTGSSSYNEQFF.

This sequence joins TRBV7-2 and TRBJ1-1. The CDR3 is 16 residues long. The germline V gene has CDR1 SGHTA and CDR2 FQGNSA. CDR3 amino acids: CASSLAPGGGNTEAFF.

The chain couples TRBV18 to TRBJ2-3; lacking DNA, the TRBD1 call made by TCRdb goes unchecked. Germline CDR1 reads KGHSH; CDR2 reads LQKENI. The CDR3 runs 16 residues. The CDR3 here is CASSPPRGSGTDTQYF. The variable domain in full, with the rest retrieved from reference TRBV18 and TRBJ2-3, is NAGVMQNPRHLVRRRGQEARLRCSPMKGHSHVYWYRQLPEEGLKFMVYLQKENIIDESGMPKERFSAEFPKEGPSILRIQQVVRGDSAAYFCASSPPRGSGTDTQYFGPGTRLTVL.

The chain combines TRBV2 with TRBJ1-1; TCRdb names TRBD1, which stays unverified in the absence of DNA. The V gene's germline CDR1 is SNHLY and CDR2 FYNNEI. This CDR3 is built from 13 residues. The CDR3 spells CASSGQGETEAFF.

The chain employs TRBV7-9 and TRBJ1-6. The germline V gene has CDR1 SEHNR and CDR2 FQNEAQ (reference sequence). The CDR3 runs to 15 residues. The CDR3 sequence is CASSSGLLENSPLHF.

The V call is TRBV6-5, the J call TRBJ2-2; TCRdb proposes TRBD1, but this gene call is untestable without DNA. Germline CDR1 and CDR2: MNHEY and SVGAGI. This CDR3 has 16 amino acids. The CDR3 loop reads CASSYGGGKGTGELFF.

The chain couples TRBV7-3 to TRBJ2-1; there is no DNA to check the TCRdb D call of TRBD2. From germline, CDR1 is SGHTA and CDR2 FQGTGA. The CDR3 is made up of 15 amino acids. This CDR3 reads CASSFKGGGMDEQFF.

The gene calls are TRBV15 and TRBJ2-7. The V gene's germline CDR1 is LNHNV and CDR2 YYDKDF (reference sequence). The CDR3 is 13 residues long. This chain's CDR3 is CATSDGSSYEQYF.

CDR3 loop: CASSLRLAGQETQYF. V is TRBV5-1 and J is TRBJ2-5; TCRdb's D call, TRBD2, is unchecked because there is no DNA. The CDR3 runs to 15 residues. The germline V gene has CDR1 SGHRS and CDR2 YFSETQ.

The V gene is TRBV10-3, the J gene TRBJ2-1; the D gene TCRdb calls, TRBD1, cannot be checked with no DNA. The CDR3 extends over 17 amino acids. Germline CDR1 ENHRY, CDR2 SYGVKD. The CDR3: CAISEPYRDKGYNEQFF.

The chain couples TRBV4-1 to TRBJ2-1. Germline CDR1 reads MGHRA; CDR2 reads YSYEKL. There are 16 residues in the CDR3. The CDR3 sequence is CASSLLGNPSYNEQFF.

The genes are TRBV20-1 and TRBJ2-7; with no DNA, the TCRdb D assignment of TRBD1 cannot be verified. CDR1 is DFQATT, CDR2 SNEGSKA, per germline (reference sequence). The CDR3 length is 14 residues. The CDR3 spells CSYSLGQGAGEQYF.

CDR3 loop: CASSYSGLPYEQYF. V gene TRBV6-5 combines with J gene TRBJ2-7; the D call from TCRdb, TRBD2, cannot be confirmed without DNA. Per germline, CDR1 MNHEY and CDR2 SVGAGI. The length of the CDR3 is 14 residues.

CDR3 sequence: CSARGIAELRVYEQYF. The gene calls are TRBV20-1 and TRBJ2-7. Germline CDR1 DFQATT, CDR2 SNEGSKA (reference sequence). CDR3 length equals 16 residues.

This chain connects TRBV18 to TRBJ1-5; TCRdb proposes TRBD1, but this gene call is untestable without DNA. The CDR3 loop spans 15 amino acids. CDR1 and CDR2 (germline): KGHSH, LQKENI. The CDR3 is CASSPLGQGNQPQHF.

This chain joins TRBV11-2 and TRBJ1-2. The germline V gene encodes CDR1 SGHAT and CDR2 FQNNGV. CDR3 length: 15 amino acids. This CDR3 reads CASSSGAGPSGGYTF.

The CDR3: CASIEIGQATSQFF. The chain employs TRBV2 and TRBJ2-1; the TRBD1 assignment by TCRdb is unverifiable without DNA. Germline V CDR1 and CDR2: SNHLY, FYNNEI. This CDR3 comprises 14 residues.

The V call is TRBV19, the J call TRBJ2-1. This CDR3 has 13 amino acids. CDR1 is LNHDA, CDR2 SQIVND, per germline (reference sequence). The CDR3 protein is CASSIASYNEQFF.

The V gene is TRBV7-2, the J gene TRBJ2-1; TCRdb lists TRBD2, though no DNA is available to test this call. Germline assignment: CDR1 SGHTA and CDR2 FQGNSA. The CDR3 totals 14 residues. This CDR3 is CASTKKTRWGEQFF.

The chain is built from TRBV29-1 and TRBJ1-2; TCRdb's D gene call, TRBD1, goes unchecked for lack of DNA. The length of the CDR3 is 13 residues. Germline assignment: CDR1 SQVTM and CDR2 ANQGSEA. CDR3 sequence: CSVVTGGNYGYTF.

The chain has TRBV25-1 and TRBJ2-7. This CDR3 spans 13 amino acids. Per the germline V gene, CDR1 is MGHDK and CDR2 is SYGVNS. CDR3 sequence: CASSELSTYEQYF.

The chain uses TRBV20-1 and TRBJ2-3; TCRdb names TRBD1, which stays unverified in the absence of DNA. This CDR3 has 17 residues. Germline V lookup: CDR1 DFQATT, CDR2 SNEGSKA (reference sequence). This CDR3 is CSARDRTGSPSTDTQYF.

The chain is built from TRBV7-8 and TRBJ1-2; absent DNA, TCRdb's TRBD1 call cannot be checked. Germline CDR1 is SGHVS and CDR2 is FQNEAQ. The CDR3 totals 14 residues. The chain's CDR3 is CASSLSPGATGYTF.

The J gene is TRBJ2-3, the V gene TRBV19; without DNA, the TCRdb call of TRBD1 cannot be checked. The CDR3 has 15 residues. The V gene's germline CDR1 is LNHDA and CDR2 SQIVND (reference sequence). CDR3 loop: CAGNGGTFPTDTQYF.

V gene TRBV19 combines with J gene TRBJ2-1; no DNA is available, so the TRBD2 call from TCRdb remains unchecked. Per the germline V gene, CDR1 is LNHDA and CDR2 is SQIVND (reference sequence). This CDR3 region has 15 residues. The CDR3 reads CASSIWLAGGYEQFF.

The chain employs TRBV27 and TRBJ2-1; TCRdb indicates TRBD2, and absent DNA this call remains unverified. Per the germline V gene, CDR1 is MNHEY and CDR2 is SMNVEV (reference sequence). The CDR3 is 16 residues long. This CDR3 reads CASSPSGGVLYNEQFF.